This is a list of T cell receptor beta chains from one sample in a study of blood T cell repertoires in COVID-19. Using immunoSEQ multiplex PCR, the repertoire was profiled, and TCRdb retains in-frame clones only, with some absent. This sample has 390,000 or so clones, with roughly four fifths found just once. Input material: PBMCs or T cells enriched from blood (not recorded which). These receptors originate from a woman aged 45-65 years who had recovered from COVID-19. Each CDR3 is given with its conserved first and last residue. A D gene is named only where the DNA matches it firmly. The size field is filled for only some rows; it gives once, few, many or a size class.

cdr3_nt: TGTGCCAGCAGTTACTCGCAGCGTACTGAAGCTTTCTTT
cdr3_aa: CASSYSQRTEAFF
v_call: TRBV6-5
j_call: TRBJ1-1
d_call: NA
clone_size: few

cdr3_nt: TGTGCCAGCAGCTTTGGCGGGATAAGCTCCTACGAGCAGTACTTC
cdr3_aa: CASSFGGISSYEQYF
v_call: TRBV11-3
j_call: TRBJ2-7
d_call: NA
clone_size: NA

cdr3_nt: TGTGCCAGCAGCTGGGGGACTTCCTCCTACGAGCAGTACTTC
cdr3_aa: CASSWGTSSYEQYF
v_call: TRBV5-4
j_call: TRBJ2-7
d_call: NA
clone_size: NA

cdr3_nt: TGCGCCAGCAGCCAAGATCTGGGCATCCTCGGGGAGCTGTTTTTT
cdr3_aa: CASSQDLGILGELFF
v_call: TRBV4-3
j_call: TRBJ2-2
d_call: NA
clone_size: NA

cdr3_nt: TGTGCCAGCAGGGACTACGGGAACATCAATCAGCCCCAGCATTTT
cdr3_aa: CASRDYGNINQPQHF
v_call: TRBV6-5
j_call: TRBJ1-5
d_call: NA
clone_size: few

cdr3_nt: TGTGCCAGCAGCCTGAGACAGGGGCTGAATGAAAAACTGTTTTTT
cdr3_aa: CASSLRQGLNEKLFF
v_call: TRBV11-3
j_call: TRBJ1-4
d_call: TRBD1
clone_size: few

cdr3_nt: TGTGCCAGCAGCCAAGTAACATCGGGACAGTCTGAAGCTTTCTTT
cdr3_aa: CASSQVTSGQSEAFF
v_call: TRBV3-1/TRBV3-2
j_call: TRBJ1-1
d_call: TRBD1
clone_size: once

cdr3_nt: TGCAGCGTTGATCTCCAGGGGCACACTGAAGCTTTCTTT
cdr3_aa: CSVDLQGHTEAFF
v_call: TRBV29-1
j_call: TRBJ1-1
d_call: NA
clone_size: NA

cdr3_nt: TGTGCCAGCAGTCAGGCGGCTAGCGCGGTTTATTTAAATACGCAGTATTTT
cdr3_aa: CASSQAASAVYLNTQYF
v_call: TRBV6-2/TRBV6-3
j_call: TRBJ2-3
d_call: NA
clone_size: NA

cdr3_nt: TGTGCCAGCAGCCAACAGGAGGCCTCCTACGAGCAGTACTTC
cdr3_aa: CASSQQEASYEQYF
v_call: TRBV4-2
j_call: TRBJ2-7
d_call: NA
clone_size: few

cdr3_nt: TGTGCCAGCAGCTCCCCGGGGGGCTGGAGCTATGGCTACACCTTC
cdr3_aa: CASSSPGGWSYGYTF
v_call: TRBV7-9
j_call: TRBJ1-2
d_call: NA
clone_size: NA

cdr3_nt: TGTGCCAGCACCCGGACAGGGGGCTTCGGCTACACCTTC
cdr3_aa: CASTRTGGFGYTF
v_call: TRBV6-5
j_call: TRBJ1-2
d_call: TRBD1
clone_size: NA

cdr3_nt: TGTGCCAGCAGCGCGGATGGGGGCATGTACGAGCAGTACTTC
cdr3_aa: CASSADGGMYEQYF
v_call: TRBV6-5
j_call: TRBJ2-7
d_call: NA
clone_size: NA

cdr3_nt: TGTGCCAGCAGCCCGGGGTCTGGAAACACCATATATTTT
cdr3_aa: CASSPGSGNTIYF
v_call: TRBV5-6
j_call: TRBJ1-3
d_call: NA
clone_size: once

cdr3_nt: TGTGCCAGCAGCTTACAGACAGGGGGCACTGAAGCTTTCTTT
cdr3_aa: CASSLQTGGTEAFF
v_call: TRBV7-8
j_call: TRBJ1-1
d_call: TRBD1
clone_size: NA

cdr3_nt: TGTGCCAGCAGCCTTGGGAGCGGGTATGATCAGCCCCAGCATTTT
cdr3_aa: CASSLGSGYDQPQHF
v_call: TRBV3-1/TRBV3-2
j_call: TRBJ1-5
d_call: NA
clone_size: NA

cdr3_nt: TGCGCCAGCAGCTTCCAGGGGGCATACACTGAAGCTTTCTTT
cdr3_aa: CASSFQGAYTEAFF
v_call: TRBV5-1
j_call: TRBJ1-1
d_call: TRBD1
clone_size: NA

cdr3_nt: TGTGCCAGCAGCAAAGAACCACGCGCGGGACAGACCCCCAACACTGAAGCTTTCTTT
cdr3_aa: CASSKEPRAGQTPNTEAFF
v_call: TRBV21-1
j_call: TRBJ1-1
d_call: NA
clone_size: NA

cdr3_nt: TGCGCCAGCAGCTTAATCTCAGGGTTAGATTACTCTGGGGCCAACGTCCTGACTTTC
cdr3_aa: CASSLISGLDYSGANVLTF
v_call: TRBV5-1
j_call: TRBJ2-6
d_call: NA
clone_size: NA

cdr3_nt: TGTGCCAGTGGGGGCAGGGATCAGCCCCAGCATTTT
cdr3_aa: CASGGRDQPQHF
v_call: TRBV19
j_call: TRBJ1-5
d_call: NA
clone_size: once

cdr3_nt: TGTGCCAGCAGTTTATTAGGGGGCTGGGTAGAGACCCAGTACTTC
cdr3_aa: CASSLLGGWVETQYF
v_call: TRBV27
j_call: TRBJ2-5
d_call: TRBD1
clone_size: NA

cdr3_nt: TGTGCCAGCAGTACGGACACAAACTATGGCTACACCTTC
cdr3_aa: CASSTDTNYGYTF
v_call: TRBV2
j_call: TRBJ1-2
d_call: NA
clone_size: NA

cdr3_nt: TGTGCCAGCAGTCAAGGGATTTGGCCAGGGAATAACTATGGCTACACCTTC
cdr3_aa: CASSQGIWPGNNYGYTF
v_call: TRBV3-1/TRBV3-2
j_call: TRBJ1-2
d_call: NA
clone_size: NA

cdr3_nt: TGTGCCAGTAGCCGGCAGGGACTAGCGGGGGGTGAGCAGTTCTTC
cdr3_aa: CASSRQGLAGGEQFF
v_call: TRBV19
j_call: TRBJ2-1
d_call: TRBD2
clone_size: NA